The 24 T cell receptor beta chains given below trace back to one sample, sequenced in a study of control samples from healthy donors and cancer patients. Some clones are missing from TCRdb's copy, which holds only in-frame ones; the method was immunoSEQ multiplex PCR. The sample contains about 130,000 clones, 89% of which appear only once. Material for sequencing was PBMCs. These receptors came from a man aged 45 to 65 with head and neck cancer.

This rearrangement joins TRBV3-1 (or the pseudogene TRBV3-2) to TRBJ2-6; D gene uncertain. V lost 4 bases and J 0 bases, leaving 4 bases between the germline ends. The CDR3 runs to 14 residues. The germline CDR1 and CDR2 sequences are LGHDT and YNNKEL (reference sequence). CDR3 in DNA: TGTGCCAGCAGCCCCAGCTCTGGGGCCAACGTCCTGACTTTC. Translated: CASSPSSGANVLTF.

V and J are TRBV4-2 and TRBJ2-5; D is perhaps TRBD1 or TRBD2 (5 bases each). Germline V gives CDR1 LGHNA, CDR2 YNFKEQ. This CDR3 contains 15 residues. The V end was cut by 0 bases, the J end by 3 bases, with 11 bases between. The CDR3 DNA reads as TGTGCCAGCAGCCAAGAGTCGGGGCTGGAAGAGACCCAGTACTTC. Its translation: CASSQESGLEETQYF.

The chain couples TRBV7-2 to TRBJ2-5; 8 nucleotides agree with TRBD2. Trimming took 3 bases from V and 7 from J; bases not matched to a gene: 7. The CDR3 sequence is 14 residues long. Germline V gives CDR1 SGHTA, CDR2 FQGNSA. This CDR3 reads CASSLTSEVRTQYF. The CDR3 nucleotides are TGTGCCAGCAGCTTGACTAGCGAGGTCCGGACCCAGTACTTC.

The chain joins TRBV5-4 to TRBJ2-1; 8 bases fit TRBD2. After removal of 4 bases from V and 11 bases from J, the junction contained 14 bases not matched to a gene. Germline loops: CDR1 SGHNT, CDR2 YYREEE (reference sequence). The length of the CDR3 is 15 residues. The CDR3 is CASSVAGTRGKKQFF. The DNA for the CDR3 is TGTGCCAGCAGCGTAGCCGGGACTAGGGGGAAAAAGCAGTTCTTC. The complete variable domain, with remaining parts taken from reference TRBV5-4 and TRBJ2-1, reads ETGVTQSPTHLIKTRGQQVTLRCSSQSGHNTVSWYQQALGQGPQFIFQYYREEENGRGNFPPRFSGLQFPNYSSELNVNALELDDSALYLCASSVAGTRGKKQFFGPGTRLTVL.

The gene calls are TRBV3-1 (or the pseudogene TRBV3-2) and TRBJ1-1, with D unclear. With 4 bases removed from V and 0 bases from J, the gap between germline ends came to 9 bases. CDR1 is LGHDT, CDR2 YNNKEL, per germline (reference sequence). This CDR3 is 14 amino acids long. DNA of the CDR3: TGTGCCAGCAGCCCCTTTGGGTTGAACACTGAAGCTTTCTTT. It translates to CASSPFGLNTEAFF.

This clone was seen once. The chain has TRBV15 and TRBJ2-5; the match to TRBD2 covers 11 bases. V was pared by 0 bases and J by 2 bases, with 17 bases of the junction left unmatched. Germline CDR1 and CDR2: LNHNV and YYDKDF (reference sequence). This CDR3 has 21 amino acids. The chain's CDR3 is CATSRDRSSGGDTISQETQYF. Written as DNA, the CDR3 is TGTGCCACCAGCAGAGATAGGAGTAGCGGGGGGGATACCATCTCTCAAGAGACCCAGTACTTC.

The rearrangement joins TRBV30 to TRBJ2-3; 9 nucleotides agree with TRBD2. This CDR3 has 13 amino acids. Germline-derived CDR1 and CDR2 are GTSNPN and SVGIG (reference sequence). Germline trimming cut 8 bases from V and 2 bases from J; bases unmatched to any gene: 5. DNA for the CDR3: TGTGCCGCCTTAGCGGGGGCCACAGATACGCAGTATTTT. Amino acid sequence: CAALAGATDTQYF. The variable domain in full, with the rest retrieved from reference TRBV30 and TRBJ2-3, is SQTIHQWPATLVQPVGSPLSLECTVEGTSNPNLYWYRQAAGRGLQLLFYSVGIGQISSEVPQNLSASRPQDRQFILSSKKLLLSDSGFYLCAALAGATDTQYFGPGTRLTVL.

V gene TRBV11-2 combines with J gene TRBJ1-1; possible D gene TRBD1, 6 bases. V lost 2 bases and J 4 bases, leaving 14 bases between the germline ends. CDR3 size: 15 residues. CDR1 and CDR2 (germline): SGHAT, FQNNGV. The CDR3 here is CASSLNREEFTEAFF. CDR3 sequence (DNA): TGTGCCAGCAGCTTAAACAGGGAGGAGTTCACTGAAGCTTTCTTT.

The chain links TRBV18 to TRBJ1-2; D gene ambiguous. This CDR3 spans 17 amino acids. Germline V gene data show CDR1 as KGHSH and CDR2 as LQKENI. Trimming removed 3 bases at V and 2 bases at J, with 19 bases between. The CDR3 reads CASSPDGNPFPNYGYTF. The CDR3 bases are TGTGCCAGCTCACCGGATGGGAACCCGTTCCCGAACTATGGCTACACCTTC.

The chain uses TRBV3-1 (or the pseudogene TRBV3-2) and TRBJ2-5; D is ambiguous. The CDR3 has 16 amino acids. CDR1 LGHDT and CDR2 YNNKEL come from the germline V gene (reference sequence). The V and J ends lost 0 bases and 0 bases respectively, with 11 bases between them. The CDR3 here is CASSQEQTSNQETQYF. The CDR3 region has the DNA TGTGCCAGCAGCCAAGAGCAAACGAGTAACCAAGAGACCCAGTACTTC.

CDR3 region: CASILTSANYNEQFF. The CDR3 nucleotides read TGTGCCAGCATCCTGACTAGTGCTAATTACAATGAGCAGTTCTTC. The rearrangement uses TRBV6-5 and TRBJ2-1; maybe TRBD2 (6 bases). Trimming cost V 7 bases and J 4 bases, with 17 bases left between them. Germline V lookup: CDR1 MNHEY, CDR2 SVGAGI. This CDR3 is built from 15 residues.

CDR3 sequence (DNA): TGTGCCACCAGCCCGACAGGGGACGAGCAGTACTTC. The encoded protein is CATSPTGDEQYF. The chain joins TRBV24-1 to TRBJ2-7; 8 nucleotides align to TRBD1. The CDR3 has 12 amino acids. Germline-derived CDR1 and CDR2 are KGHDR and SFDVKD. V gave up 7 bases and J gave up 5 bases; unmatched junction bases: 3.

This CDR3 is CASSLGSEQFF. CDR3 nucleotide sequence: TGTGCCAGCAGCTTAGGAAGTGAGCAGTTCTTC. The chain recombines TRBV11-2 with TRBJ2-1, with D unresolved. V was pared by 1 base and J by 9 bases, with 4 bases between. The CDR3 has 11 residues. Looked up from germline, CDR1 is SGHAT and CDR2 is FQNNGV.

About this clone: Other DNA sequences from this sample encode an identical CDR3 as well. V gene TRBV9 combines with J gene TRBJ2-7; a weak D match, TRBD2 (7 bases). CDR3 length equals 14 residues. CDR1 SGDLS and CDR2 YYNGEE come from the germline V gene. With 0 bases removed from V and 2 bases from J, the gap between germline ends came to 9 bases. DNA for the CDR3: TGTGCCAGCAGCGTAGGCGGGGGCACCTACGAGCAGTACTTC. Amino acid sequence: CASSVGGGTYEQYF.

The chain links TRBV19 to TRBJ2-1, with D possibly matching TRBD1 (6 bases). This CDR3 has 12 amino acids. Between the trimmed V and J ends, which lost 5 bases and 4 bases, there was a span of 6 bases. Per the germline V gene, CDR1 is LNHDA and CDR2 is SQIVND (reference sequence). The CDR3 DNA is TGTGCCAGTAGTGGACAGTACAATGAGCAGTTCTTC. Its protein product is CASSGQYNEQFF.

The chain recombines TRBV27 with TRBJ2-3, with a weak D call TRBD1 (5 bases). The V end lost 5 bases, the J end lost 0 bases, and 9 bases lay between the germline ends. CDR1 and CDR2 from the germline V gene are MNHEY and SMNVEV (reference sequence). The CDR3 sequence is 14 residues long. The CDR3 sequence is CASSKGSSTDTQYF. Here the CDR3 DNA reads TGTGCCAGCAGTAAGGGGTCTAGCACAGATACGCAGTATTTT.

This clone appeared a single time. The chain employs TRBV27 and TRBJ1-2; D might be TRBD1 (5 bases). This CDR3 has 15 amino acids. CDR1 is MNHEY and CDR2 is SMNVEV in the germline V gene (reference sequence). V was shortened by 3 bases and J by 4 bases, with 15 bases between the two germline ends. The CDR3 protein is CASSFGGTGTYGYTF. The CDR3 DNA is TGTGCCAGCAGTTTCGGAGGGACGGGGACCTATGGCTACACCTTC.

This sequence joins TRBV6-5 and TRBJ1-2; D may be TRBD1 (6 bases). From germline, CDR1 is MNHEY and CDR2 SVGAGI. Deletions cut 6 bases from V and 5 bases from J, with 13 bases between. The CDR3 consists of 13 residues. CDR3 bases: TGTGCCAGCAGGGCTCAGGGGCGATATGGCTACACCTTC. It specifies CASRAQGRYGYTF.

Note on this clone: A read error may produce the germline difference seen at one junction end. The J gene is TRBJ2-1, the V gene TRBV24-1; 7 bases are shared with TRBD1. Looked up from germline, CDR1 is KGHDR and CDR2 is SFDVKD. The CDR3 sequence is 14 residues long. The CDR3 is CATGTANSFNEQFF. CDR3 sequence (DNA): TGTGCCACCGGGACAGCGAATTCCTTCAATGAGCAGTTCTTC.

The chain is built from TRBV7-9 and TRBJ1-3; a possible D gene is TRBD1 (6 bases). Trimming removed 3 bases at V and 4 bases at J, with 22 bases between. This CDR3 has 18 amino acids. Germline-derived CDR1 and CDR2 are SEHNR and FQNEAQ (reference sequence). The CDR3 is CASSFSGASGAGGNTIYF. The DNA for the CDR3 is TGTGCCAGCAGCTTTTCAGGGGCCTCCGGAGCGGGAGGAAACACCATATATTTT.

The chain couples TRBV7-2 to TRBJ1-2, with no clear D. Germline values: CDR1 SGHTA, CDR2 FQGNSA. V gave up 2 bases and J gave up 0 bases, with 10 bases separating them. This CDR3 is built from 15 residues. This CDR3 is CASSLFLRSNYGYTF. Here the CDR3 DNA reads TGTGCCAGCAGCTTATTTCTAAGATCTAACTATGGCTACACCTTC.

This clone came up once. The chain combines TRBV6-4 with TRBJ2-1; TRBD2 matches at 8 bases. This CDR3 spans 19 amino acids. Germline trimming cut 0 bases from V and 1 base from J; bases unmatched to any gene: 11. The germline gives CDR1 MRHNA, CDR2 SNTAGT. For the CDR3, the DNA is TGTGCCAGCAGTGACTCACGGGCGGGGGGCTTGGCGTCCTACAATGAGCAGTTCTTC. Its protein is CASSDSRAGGLASYNEQFF.

As for this clone: This sample also contains other DNA sequences that code for the same CDR3. The chain recombines TRBV7-3 with TRBJ1-1; tentative D call: TRBD1 (6 bases). V was pared by 4 bases and J by 2 bases, with 8 bases between. Germline V lookup: CDR1 SGHTA, CDR2 FQGTGA. CDR3 length equals 13 residues. As DNA, the CDR3 is TGTGCCAGCAGCTCGACAGGTAACACTGAAGCTTTCTTT. Protein sequence: CASSSTGNTEAFF.

The rearrangement uses TRBV9 and TRBJ2-2; D is perhaps TRBD1 (5 bases). Trimming took off 3 bases at V and 6 bases at J, with 9 bases between the two ends. Germline V gene lookup returns CDR1 SGDLS and CDR2 YYNGEE. This CDR3 spans 13 amino acids. The CDR3 is CASSAQGPGELFF. DNA for the CDR3: TGTGCCAGCAGCGCCCAGGGTCCCGGGGAGCTGTTTTTT.